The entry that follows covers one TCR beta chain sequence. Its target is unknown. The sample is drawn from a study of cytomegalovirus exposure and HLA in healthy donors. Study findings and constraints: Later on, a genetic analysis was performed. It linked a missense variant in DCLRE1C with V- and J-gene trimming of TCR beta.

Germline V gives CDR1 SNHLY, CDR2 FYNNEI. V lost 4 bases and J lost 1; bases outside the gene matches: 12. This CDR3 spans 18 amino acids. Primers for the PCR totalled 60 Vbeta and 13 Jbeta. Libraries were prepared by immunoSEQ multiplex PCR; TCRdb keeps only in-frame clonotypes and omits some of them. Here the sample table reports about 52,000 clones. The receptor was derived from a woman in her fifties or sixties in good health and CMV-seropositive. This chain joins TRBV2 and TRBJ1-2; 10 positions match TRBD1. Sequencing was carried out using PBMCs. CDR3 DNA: TGTGCCAGCAGTGTGGGACAGGGGACCCCAGGCCTTAACTATGGCTACACCTTC. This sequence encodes CASSVGQGTPGLNYGYTF.